The sequence of this TCR beta chain was determined in a study of cytomegalovirus exposure and HLA in healthy donors. The wider study: When 398 donors were genotyped, about 80% of them were found to fall in the Caucasian-associated ancestry cluster. Regarding the study as a whole: Listed as cytomegalovirus-associated were roughly 180 TCR beta chains.

From germline, CDR1 is SGDLS and CDR2 YYNGEE. Trimming removed 0 bases at V and 5 bases at J, with 8 bases between. CDR3 size: 14 residues. Researchers ran the PCR with 60 Vbeta and 13 Jbeta primers. Repertoires were generated with immunoSEQ multiplex PCR, while TCRdb's copy carries only in-frame clones and drops some. Found here are roughly 120,000 clones, 77% of them singletons; the top ten hold approximately 3.7%. In regard to this clone: Its cognate antigen is unknown.

Sequencing was performed on PBMCs. This sequence joins TRBV9 and TRBJ1-4; tentative D call: TRBD1 (6 bases). This TCR derives from a human donor in good health. As DNA, the CDR3 is TGTGCCAGCAGCGTAGGACAGGCGAATGAAAAACTGTTTTTT. As protein: CASSVGQANEKLFF.